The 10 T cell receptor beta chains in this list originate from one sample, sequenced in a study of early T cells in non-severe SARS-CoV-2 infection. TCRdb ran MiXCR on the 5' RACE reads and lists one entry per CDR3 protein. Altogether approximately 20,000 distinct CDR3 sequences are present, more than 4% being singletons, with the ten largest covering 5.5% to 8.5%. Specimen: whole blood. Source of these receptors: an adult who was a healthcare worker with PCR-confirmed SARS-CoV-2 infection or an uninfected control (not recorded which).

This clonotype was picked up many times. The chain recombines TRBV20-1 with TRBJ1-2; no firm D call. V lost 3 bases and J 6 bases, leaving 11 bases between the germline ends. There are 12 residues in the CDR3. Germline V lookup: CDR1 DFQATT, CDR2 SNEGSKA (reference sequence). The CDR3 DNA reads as TGCAGTGCTAGTGTTAGAGCCAATGGCTACACCTTC. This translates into CSASVRANGYTF.

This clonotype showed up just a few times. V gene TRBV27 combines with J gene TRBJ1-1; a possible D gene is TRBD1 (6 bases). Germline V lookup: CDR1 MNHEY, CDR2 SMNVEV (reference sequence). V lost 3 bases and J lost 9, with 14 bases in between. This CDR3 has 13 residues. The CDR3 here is CASSFTHRDKAFF. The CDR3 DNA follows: TGTGCCAGCAGTTTCACACACAGGGACAAAGCTTTCTTT.

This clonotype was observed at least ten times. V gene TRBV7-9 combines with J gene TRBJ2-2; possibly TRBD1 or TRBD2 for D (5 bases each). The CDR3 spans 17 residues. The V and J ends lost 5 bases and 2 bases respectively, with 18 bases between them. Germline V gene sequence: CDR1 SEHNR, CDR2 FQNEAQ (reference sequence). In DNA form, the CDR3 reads TGTGCCAGCAGCCCGCGTCTTGTGGGGGACAACACCGGGGAGCTGTTTTTT. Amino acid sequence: CASSPRLVGDNTGELFF.

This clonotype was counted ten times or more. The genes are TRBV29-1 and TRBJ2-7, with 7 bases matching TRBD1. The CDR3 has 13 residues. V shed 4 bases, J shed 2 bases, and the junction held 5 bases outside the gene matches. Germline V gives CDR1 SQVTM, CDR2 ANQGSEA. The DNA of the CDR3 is TGCAGCGTTGTTCCGGACAGGCCCTACGAGCAGTACTTC. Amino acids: CSVVPDRPYEQYF.

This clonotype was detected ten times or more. CDR3 protein: CASSLSSGNTIYF. The CDR3 bases are TGTGCCAGCAGCTTGAGCTCTGGAAACACCATATATTTT. The V and J genes are TRBV5-6 and TRBJ1-3; D gene uncertain. From germline, CDR1 is SGHDT and CDR2 YYEEEE. The CDR3 loop spans 13 amino acids. The V end lost 1 base, the J end lost 0 bases, and 2 bases lay between the germline ends.

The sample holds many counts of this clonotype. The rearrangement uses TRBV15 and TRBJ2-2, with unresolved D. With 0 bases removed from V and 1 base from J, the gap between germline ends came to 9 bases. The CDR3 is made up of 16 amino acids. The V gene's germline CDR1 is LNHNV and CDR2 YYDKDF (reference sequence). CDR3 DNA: TGTGCCACCAGCAGAGATCGGTCTGGGAACACCGGGGAGCTGTTTTTT. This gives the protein CATSRDRSGNTGELFF.

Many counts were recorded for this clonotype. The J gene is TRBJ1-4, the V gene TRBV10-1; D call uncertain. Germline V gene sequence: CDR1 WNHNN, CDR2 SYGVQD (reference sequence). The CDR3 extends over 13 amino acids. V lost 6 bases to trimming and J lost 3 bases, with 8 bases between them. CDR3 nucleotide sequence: TGCGCCAGCAGCCGCACGGCTAATGAAAAACTGTTTTTT. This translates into CASSRTANEKLFF.

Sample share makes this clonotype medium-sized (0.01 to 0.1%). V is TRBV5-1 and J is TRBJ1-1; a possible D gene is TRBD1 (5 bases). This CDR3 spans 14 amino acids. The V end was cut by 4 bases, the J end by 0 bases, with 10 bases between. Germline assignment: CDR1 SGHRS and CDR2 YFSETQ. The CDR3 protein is CASSQQTVNTEAFF. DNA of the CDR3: TGCGCCAGCAGCCAACAGACAGTGAACACTGAAGCTTTCTTT.

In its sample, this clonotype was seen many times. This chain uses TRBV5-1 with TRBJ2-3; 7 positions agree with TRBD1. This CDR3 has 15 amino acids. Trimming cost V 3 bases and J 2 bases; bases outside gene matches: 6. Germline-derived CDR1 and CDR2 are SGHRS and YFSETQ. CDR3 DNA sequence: TGCGCCAGCAGCTACTCCGGGACAGACACAGATACGCAGTATTTT. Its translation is CASSYSGTDTDTQYF.

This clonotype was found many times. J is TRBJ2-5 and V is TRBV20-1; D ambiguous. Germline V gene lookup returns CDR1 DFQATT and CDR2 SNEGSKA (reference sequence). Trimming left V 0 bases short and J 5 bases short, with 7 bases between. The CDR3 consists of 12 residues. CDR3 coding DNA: TGCAGTGCTAGAGATCAAAGGGAGACCCAGTACTTC. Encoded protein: CSARDQRETQYF.